The 14 T cell receptor beta chains below come from one sample, sequenced in a study of tumor-infiltrating lymphocytes in primary liver carcinoma. Priming with a constant-region primer yielded TCR beta cDNA from around 0.45 ug total RNA. Three nested multiplex PCR rounds, a slightly modified ARM-PCR method, built the TCR beta libraries. TRBV1-TRBV30 forward and Cbeta reverse primers drove the first two roughly 10-cycle rounds. Each CDR3 protein gets one entry after TCRdb re-called the multiplex PCR reads with MiXCR. The sample lists some 200,000 distinct CDR3 sequences, about two thirds occurring once. Unsorted whole blood supplied the RNA, and germline DNA was extracted too. The sequencing input was peripheral blood. These TCRs come from a woman aged 60 to 75 with primary liver carcinoma and hepatitis B virus infection.

As to this clonotype: This clone may be a read error of a much larger clone one base away. The chain joins TRBV5-4 to TRBJ2-3, with 12 bases lining up with TRBD2. The CDR3 is made up of 16 amino acids. Germline V lookup: CDR1 SGHNT, CDR2 YYREEE (reference sequence). The chain's CDR3 is CDSSLRRLAGVDTQYF. CDR3 in DNA: TGTGACAGCAGCTTGAGGCGACTAGCGGGGGTGGATACGCAGTATTTT.

This chain connects TRBV29-1 to TRBJ2-3, with 12 bases that match TRBD2. This CDR3 region has 17 residues. J gave up 8 bases and V 1 base, and 13 bases lay outside the gene matches. Germline CDR1 SQVTM, CDR2 ANQGSEA. CDR3 protein: CSVEGLAGGRGAVTQYF. The CDR3 region has the DNA TGCAGCGTTGAAGGTCTAGCGGGAGGGCGGGGCGCAGTTACGCAGTATTTT.

About this clonotype itself: Relative to the germline gene, one junction end is altered; a read error may explain this. This chain links TRBV5-4 with TRBJ2-7, with D perhaps matching TRBD2 (5 bases). This CDR3 has 15 amino acids. In germline, CDR1 is SGHNT, CDR2 YYREEE (reference sequence). The CDR3 reads CASSWGSALNYEQHF. CDR3 in DNA: TGTGCCAGCAGCTGGGGTAGCGCCCTGAATTACGAGCAGCACTTC.

On this clonotype: A clone one base away is much larger, so this may be a read error. This chain uses TRBV6-1 with TRBJ2-5; the D is unclear. Germline V gene data show CDR1 as MNHNS and CDR2 as SASEGT. The CDR3 has 15 amino acids. The CDR3: CASSEGLVGHETQNF. Here the CDR3 DNA reads TGTGCCAGCAGTGAAGGCCTAGTAGGGCACGAGACCCAGAACTTC.

Sample share makes this clonotype medium-sized (0.01 to 0.1%). This rearrangement joins TRBV29-1 to TRBJ2-1; no clear D gene. CDR3 length: 14 amino acids. V was cut by 5 bases and J by 4 bases, with 15 bases left in between. Germline V lookup: CDR1 SQVTM, CDR2 ANQGSEA. CDR3 protein: CSVHQTGWYNEQFF. The CDR3 DNA is TGCAGCGTTCATCAGACCGGGTGGTACAATGAGCAGTTCTTC.

About this clonotype: The CDR3 end shows no conserved phenylalanine or tryptophan, and so a read error is likely. This chain connects TRBV12-3 or TRBV12-4 to TRBJ1-2; TRBD1 matches at 8 bases. The ends lost 5 bases at V and 6 bases at J; junction bases unmatched: 11. This CDR3 has 15 residues. The chain's CDR3 is CASSADQGAHHGYTS. The CDR3, as DNA: TGTGCCAGCAGTGCAGACCAGGGGGCCCATCATGGCTACACCTCC.

On this clonotype: At one boundary the junction diverges from the germline segment, which might be a read error. V and J are TRBV11-2 and TRBJ1-2; TRBD1 is a possible D gene (5 bases). The CDR3 has 15 amino acids. The germline V gene has CDR1 SGHAT and CDR2 FQNNGV. The CDR3 protein is CPSSSVGTGRYGYTF. The DNA of the CDR3 is TGTCCCAGCAGCTCGGTAGGGACTGGGCGCTATGGCTACACCTTC.

With respect to this clonotype: This may be a read error, as it is one base from a much larger clone. The chain is built from TRBV6-1 and TRBJ2-3; D is possibly TRBD2 (6 bases). The CDR3 length is 16 residues. V was pared by 6 bases and J by 5 bases, with 21 bases between. CDR1 is MNHNS and CDR2 is SASEGT in the germline V gene. The CDR3 is CASRVIFSGIIDTQYF. The CDR3 bases are TGTGCCAGCAGAGTTATATTTAGCGGAATCATAGATACGCAGTATTTT.

For this clonotype: A much larger clonotype is one base distant, so this may be a read error. In DNA form, the CDR3 reads TGTGCCAGCAAATACTTAGGGACAGGGGCCTACGGGCAGTACTTC. As protein: CASKYLGTGAYGQYF. The chain recombines TRBV6-6 with TRBJ2-7, with TRBD1 matching over 10 bases. Germline loops: CDR1 MNHNY, CDR2 SVGAGI (reference sequence). This CDR3 is 15 amino acids long.

Many counts were recorded for this clonotype. The chain is built from TRBV28 and TRBJ1-2; D is undetermined. CDR1 is MDHEN, CDR2 SYDVKM, per germline. The CDR3 is made up of 14 amino acids. Trimming stripped 2 bases from V and 2 bases from J, with 9 bases between. The CDR3 spells CASSLLNKNYGYTF. The CDR3 DNA reads as TGTGCCAGCAGTTTACTCAACAAGAACTATGGCTACACCTTC.

This chain links TRBV2 with TRBJ2-2; 8 bases agree with TRBD1. Germline V gene data show CDR1 as SNHLY and CDR2 as FYNNEI. Trimming removed 6 bases from V and 6 bases from J; junction bases left unmatched: 3. This CDR3 is 13 amino acids long. This chain's CDR3 is CASRDREAGELFF. The CDR3 nucleotides read TGTGCCAGCAGGGACAGGGAGGCCGGGGAGCTGTTTTTT.

With respect to this clonotype: Since the CDR3 does not end with the conserved phenylalanine or tryptophan, this likely comes from a read error. The chain is built from TRBV11-2 and TRBJ2-7; 8 nucleotides match TRBD2. Germline V gene data show CDR1 as SGHAT and CDR2 as FQNNGV. CDR3 size: 16 residues. J gave up 0 bases and V 9 bases, and 13 bases lay outside the gene matches. Here the CDR3 DNA reads TGTGCCAGTAGACCCCGGGGGGGGGATGGCTCCTACGAGCAGTACTCC. Encoded protein: CASRPRGGDGSYEQYS.

Remarks on this clonotype: This clone may be a read error of a much larger clone one base away. The CDR3 DNA is TGTGACAGCAGTCCCCCGAGGGTGCCAGAGACCCAGTACTTC. This translates into CDSSPPRVPETQYF. The V gene is TRBV28, the J gene TRBJ2-5, with D tentatively TRBD2 (5 bases). The germline V gene has CDR1 MDHEN and CDR2 SYDVKM. The CDR3 has 14 amino acids.

The J gene is TRBJ2-1, the V gene TRBV2; 7 bases are shared with TRBD2. The CDR3 runs 16 residues. CDR1 is SNHLY, CDR2 FYNNEI, per germline. Losses at the gene ends were 6 bases for V and 5 bases for J; bases not matched to a gene: 13. CDR3 sequence (DNA): TGTGCCAGCAGCGAGAAGGCTAGCGGAGGGGACAATGAGCAGTTCTTC. This gives the protein CASSEKASGGDNEQFF.